This T cell receptor (beta chain) was sequenced in a study of blood T cell repertoires in COVID-19. The V gene's germline CDR1 is MNHEY and CDR2 SMNVEV (reference sequence). This CDR3 spans 17 amino acids. V dropped 4 bases and J dropped 2; count of bases not matched to a gene: 9. Assay used: immunoSEQ multiplex PCR; TCRdb lists only in-frame clones, some missing. The sample shows about 370,000 clones, roughly 86% of them seen only once. This sequence joins TRBV27 and TRBJ2-3; TRBD2 agrees at 10 bases. Sequenced sample: PBMCs or T cells enriched from blood (not recorded which). The TCR sequence derives from a woman aged 30 to 39 who had recovered from COVID-19. The CDR3: CASSYTRLAGLTDTQYF. In DNA, the CDR3 is TGTGCCAGCAGTTACACGCGACTAGCGGGCCTCACAGATACGCAGTATTTT.